This paragraph covers one T cell receptor beta chain sequence. The data were taken from a study of blood T cell repertoires in COVID-19. Across the whole study: COVID-19 samples from acute and convalescent phases originated in the United States, Italy and Spain. The cDNA or gDNA used as material had been derived from T cells, B-cell-depleted T cells, or PBMCs.

Sequencing used immunoSEQ multiplex PCR; TCRdb keeps in-frame clones, though not all of them. The table shows approximately 150,000 clones, with about 87% occurring only once. The length of the CDR3 is 20 residues. CDR1 and CDR2 (germline): MGHRA, YSYEKL. J was trimmed by 7 bases and V by 0 bases; bases with no gene match: 14. The rearrangement uses TRBV4-1 and TRBJ2-2, with TRBD2 matching over 13 bases. The origin of this receptor is a woman aged 80 or older with COVID-19, enrolled during active disease. The sample taken for sequencing was peripheral blood. CDR3 nucleotide sequence: TGCGCCAGCAGCCAAGATCGGGGGTTGACTAGCGGGAGGAGCGGCGGGGAGCTGTTTTTT. This gives the protein CASSQDRGLTSGRSGGELFF.